Each of the 5 T cell receptor beta chains below was sequenced from the same sample in a study of CD8+ T cells in alopecia areata. Documented treatment: oral pan-JAK inhibitor, 5-10 mg twice daily. Extracted RNA was reverse transcribed into cDNA, the sequencing template. Generated by immunoSEQ multiplex PCR, the TCRdb table keeps only in-frame clones and is missing some. Of approximately 200,000 clones listed, 50% to 60% are singletons. The starting material was CD4+ T cells sorted from blood, obtained at week 4, from a patient treated with tofacitinib. The receptor set was obtained from a human donor with alopecia areata.

This rearrangement joins TRBV25-1 to TRBJ1-2, with D possibly being TRBD1 (6 bases). The V and J ends lost 6 bases and 6 bases respectively, with 14 bases between them. Germline CDR1 is MGHDK and CDR2 is SYGVNS. The CDR3 loop spans 13 amino acids. The DNA for the CDR3 is TGTGCCAGCAGACCACAGGGAGTCAATGGCTACACCTTC. It encodes CASRPQGVNGYTF.

V is TRBV29-1 and J is TRBJ1-1, with TRBD1 identical over 9 bases. This CDR3 has 13 amino acids. Losses at the gene ends were 6 bases for V and 3 bases for J; bases not matched to a gene: 5. CDR1 is SQVTM, CDR2 ANQGSEA, per germline. The CDR3 sequence is CSVRTGADTEAFF. The CDR3 DNA reads TGCAGCGTCCGGACAGGGGCGGACACTGAAGCTTTCTTT.

The chain employs TRBV18 and TRBJ1-3; 7 nucleotides agree with TRBD1. Germline CDR1 is KGHSH and CDR2 is LQKENI. The junction had 5 bases not matched to a gene; V was cut back by 6 bases and J by 0 bases. There are 15 residues in the CDR3. Written as DNA, the CDR3 is TGTGCCAGCTCGCCGGGACAGAGCTCTGGAAACACCATATATTTT. This sequence encodes CASSPGQSSGNTIYF.

V and J are TRBV29-1 and TRBJ2-2; 7 positions agree with TRBD1. The V segment lost 8 bases and the J segment 6 bases; nucleotides outside the gene matches: 6. The CDR3 consists of 12 residues. Per the germline V gene, CDR1 is SQVTM and CDR2 is ANQGSEA. Written as DNA, the CDR3 is TGCAGCACTACCACAGGGGCCGGGGAGCTGTTTTTT. This sequence encodes CSTTTGAGELFF.

This clone showed up just a few times. The chain links TRBV30 to TRBJ1-1; D ambiguous. V dropped 2 bases and J dropped 1 base, with 17 bases sitting between them. CDR3 length equals 16 residues. The germline V gene has CDR1 GTSNPN and CDR2 SVGIG (reference sequence). The chain's CDR3 is CAWSTLPYGGNTEAFF. The CDR3 region has the DNA TGTGCCTGGAGTACACTTCCTTACGGAGGGAACACTGAAGCTTTCTTT.